This T cell receptor (beta chain) was identified during a study of blood T cell repertoires in COVID-19. Background on the study: PBMCs, B-cell-depleted T cells, or T cells provided the cDNA or gDNA that made up the material.

On this clone itself: Additional DNA sequences in this sample encode the identical CDR3.

Here immunoSEQ multiplex PCR was the method, and the copy in TCRdb shows in-frame clones only, minus some. The data contain some 190,000 clones, around nine tenths of them singletons. This CDR3 is built from 13 residues. The V gene end was trimmed by 5 bases and the J gene end by 6 bases; junction bases not matched to a gene: 6. CDR1 and CDR2 from the germline V gene are SNHLY and FYNNEI. The chain couples TRBV2 to TRBJ1-2, with 7 bases lining up with TRBD1. The receptor's source is a woman aged 35 to 49 who had recovered from COVID-19. Sequenced input: peripheral blood. The CDR3 nucleotides are TGTGCCAGCAGTATTACAGGGGCGGATGGCTACACCTTC. Its translation: CASSITGADGYTF.